One sample yielded the 28 T cell receptor beta chains listed below, sequenced in a study of shared clonotypes between healthy human individuals (dated by TCRdb to the early 2020s). Receptor amplification or capture employed the immunoSEQ multiplex PCR assay. Here the immuneACCESS table is served through TCRdb, limited to in-frame sequences with V and J called. Missing clones are a known gap in these copies; in checked studies unresolved V genes cover under half, and the rest lacks a known reason. The sample table shows some 1 million clones, and 65% to 75% are seen once. The ten largest account for nearly 1.5% of the sample. The source material was memory CD4+ T cells sorted from blood. The cell subset or site label corresponds to: CD45RA-negative fraction. The receptors originated from a man aged 18 to 30 in good health.

There are a few counts of this clone. The V gene is TRBV28, the J gene TRBJ1-5, with a tentative D call TRBD1 (5 bases). Germline values: CDR1 MDHEN, CDR2 SYDVKM. Trimming took off 11 bases at V and 3 bases at J, with 17 bases between the two ends. CDR3 length equals 14 residues. The CDR3 spells CAGQTSGTNQPQHF. CDR3 sequence (DNA): TGTGCCGGCCAGACCTCAGGGACCAATCAGCCCCAGCATTTT. Full variable domain (rest looked up from reference TRBV28 and TRBJ1-5): DVKVTQSSRYLVKRTGEKVFLECVQDMDHENMFWYRQDPGLGLRLIYFSYDVKMKEKGDIPEGYSVSREKKERFSLILESASTNQTSMYLCAGQTSGTNQPQHFGDGTRLSIL.

The chain employs TRBV18 and TRBJ1-1, with TRBD1 identical over 7 bases. Unmatched junction bases numbered 4, after V lost 2 bases and J lost 1 base. The CDR3 runs 15 residues. Per germline, CDR1 KGHSH and CDR2 LQKENI. CDR3 sequence (DNA): TGTGCCAGCTCACCAGGGACAGTATCGAACACTGAAGCTTTCTTT. Translated: CASSPGTVSNTEAFF.

This clone appeared once. A far bigger clonotype differs at one base, so this is likely a read error. Other DNA variants within this sample encode the same CDR3. The V gene is TRBV5-1, the J gene TRBJ2-7; D is ambiguous. V lost 4 bases and J 0 bases, leaving 2 bases between the germline ends. This CDR3 is 11 amino acids long. Germline assignment: CDR1 SGHRS and CDR2 YFSETQ. The CDR3 DNA follows: TGCGCCAGCAGCACCTCCTACGAGCAGTACTTC. Its protein is CASSTSYEQYF.

CDR3 protein: CASSGTGGTDTQYF. The CDR3 coding sequence is TGCGCCAGCAGCGGGACAGGGGGCACAGATACGCAGTATTTT. The chain links TRBV5-1 to TRBJ2-3, with 10 positions matching TRBD1. CDR1 SGHRS and CDR2 YFSETQ come from the germline V gene. CDR3 length equals 14 residues. V lost 4 bases and J lost 1; bases outside the gene matches: 0.

V gene TRBV10-3 combines with J gene TRBJ2-3; possibly TRBD2 for D (6 bases). Per the germline V gene, CDR1 is ENHRY and CDR2 is SYGVKD. The CDR3 has 14 amino acids. Trimming removed 11 bases from V and 0 bases from J, with 15 bases in between. CDR3 protein: CAGSSAPSTDTQYF. CDR3 DNA: TGTGCCGGATCTAGCGCGCCTAGCACAGATACGCAGTATTTT.

This clone was seen at least ten times. The chain has TRBV5-1 and TRBJ2-5; the match to TRBD1 covers 8 bases. The trim removed 0 bases at V and 5 bases at J, leaving 9 bases unmatched. Germline V gene lookup returns CDR1 SGHRS and CDR2 YFSETQ. The CDR3 runs 16 residues. For the CDR3, the DNA is TGCGCCAGCAGCTTGGCAGGGACAGGATGGGGGGAGACCCAGTACTTC. Its translation is CASSLAGTGWGETQYF.

Regarding this clone: The identical CDR3 is also encoded by other nucleotide sequences in the sample. The chain is built from TRBV18 and TRBJ2-6; a weak D match, TRBD2 (6 bases). Germline V gene lookup returns CDR1 KGHSH and CDR2 LQKENI. CDR3 length: 16 amino acids. V was cut by 3 bases and J by 0 bases, with 9 bases left in between. The chain's CDR3 is CASSPTGSSGANVLTF. CDR3 sequence (DNA): TGTGCCAGCTCACCGACCGGGAGCTCTGGGGCCAACGTCCTGACTTTC.

This clone was seen a handful of times. The V and J genes are TRBV5-3 and TRBJ2-7; D possibly matches TRBD1 or TRBD2 (6 bases each). TRBV5-3 is given ORF status, its function remaining uncertain. V lost 1 base to trimming and J lost 4 bases, with 12 bases between them. The CDR3 length is 14 residues. In DNA form, the CDR3 reads TGTGCCAGAAGCTTGCGGGGGCAAGCTTACGAGCAGTACTTC. Translating gives CARSLRGQAYEQYF.

The chain is built from TRBV5-1 and TRBJ1-1; 8 positions agree with TRBD1. The length of the CDR3 is 14 residues. The germline gives CDR1 SGHRS, CDR2 YFSETQ. With 3 bases clipped from V and 11 bases from J, the junction kept 12 bases outside the gene matches. The CDR3 DNA reads TGCGCCAGCAGCTCTGACGGGAAGGGACAGGAGGCTTTCTTT. This gives the protein CASSSDGKGQEAFF.

Of note for this clone: In the same sample, other DNA sequences code for this CDR3. This chain joins TRBV5-1 and TRBJ2-2; D gene uncertain. There are 13 residues in the CDR3. V was clipped by 4 bases and J by 2 bases, with 6 bases between them. The germline CDR1 and CDR2 sequences are SGHRS and YFSETQ. The CDR3 spells CASSVDNTGELFF. The CDR3 coding sequence is TGCGCCAGCAGCGTCGACAACACCGGGGAGCTGTTTTTT.

The sample holds one count of this clone. The genes are TRBV13 and TRBJ2-1; maybe TRBD2 (6 bases). CDR3 length: 13 residues. The V end lost 4 bases, the J end lost 5 bases, and 9 bases lay between the germline ends. The germline gives CDR1 PRHDT, CDR2 FYEKMQ (reference sequence). CDR3 nucleotides: TGTGCCAGCAGCTCCGGGGAGGACAATGAGCAGTTCTTC. As protein: CASSSGEDNEQFF.

Comment on this clone: The sample carries other DNA sequences with the same CDR3. The chain joins TRBV19 to TRBJ2-5; D is uncertain. The germline gives CDR1 LNHDA, CDR2 SQIVND (reference sequence). With 3 bases removed from V and 5 bases from J, the gap between germline ends came to 4 bases. This CDR3 contains 11 residues. The CDR3 DNA reads TGTGCCAGTAGTATGGGTGAGACCCAGTACTTC. Protein sequence: CASSMGETQYF.

The count of this clone is one. The chain is built from TRBV4-1 and TRBJ1-6, with D possibly matching TRBD1 (6 bases). Germline V gene lookup returns CDR1 MGHRA and CDR2 YSYEKL. The CDR3 loop spans 16 amino acids. V was trimmed by 5 bases and J by 5 bases, leaving 16 bases between them. The CDR3 loop is CASSSTQGLDNSPLHF. The CDR3 region has the DNA TGCGCCAGCAGCTCGACGCAGGGGTTAGATAATTCACCCCTCCACTTT.

This chain connects TRBV7-2 to TRBJ2-5; possibly TRBD2 for D (6 bases). Trimming shortened V by 5 bases and J by 5 bases, and 18 bases separated the two germline ends. Germline loops: CDR1 SGHTA, CDR2 FQGNSA. CDR3 size: 15 residues. The CDR3 nucleotides read TGTGCCAGCAGCCCCGACGGACTCCGGGGGGAGACCCAGTACTTC. This encodes CASSPDGLRGETQYF.

There are a few counts of this clone. The V call is TRBV7-3, the J call TRBJ2-1; 7 nucleotides agree with TRBD1. Trimming cost V 4 bases and J 10 bases; bases outside gene matches: 7. The CDR3 runs 13 residues. Germline lookup yields CDR1 SGHTA and CDR2 FQGTGA. The CDR3 DNA sequence: TGTGCCAGCAGCTCCCGACAGGGTAGCGAGCAGTTCTTC. Translated: CASSSRQGSEQFF.

This clone was detected only once. The chain couples TRBV7-3 to TRBJ2-3; TRBD2 might be the D (7 bases). V was shortened by 3 bases and J by 1 base, with 11 bases between the two germline ends. Germline lookup yields CDR1 SGHTA and CDR2 FQGTGA. The CDR3 extends over 15 amino acids. CDR3 residues: CASSLRGGRTDTQYF. CDR3 bases: TGTGCCAGCAGCTTGCGCGGGGGCCGCACAGATACGCAGTATTTT.

The rearrangement uses TRBV30 and TRBJ1-6; TRBD1 agrees at 7 bases. Looked up from germline, CDR1 is GTSNPN and CDR2 is SVGIG (reference sequence). The CDR3 is made up of 14 amino acids. The V and J ends lost 4 bases and 7 bases, in that order; junction bases with no gene match: 7. The CDR3 is CAWTLGGRNSPLHF. The CDR3 bases are TGTGCCTGGACCCTAGGGGGCAGAAATTCACCCCTCCACTTT.

The chain is built from TRBV10-3 and TRBJ1-4, with TRBD1 matching 9 bases. The CDR3 totals 14 residues. V was clipped by 0 bases and J by 10 bases; unmatched bases: 3. Per germline, CDR1 ENHRY and CDR2 SYGVKD. DNA for the CDR3: TGTGCCATCAGTGAGTCTCCGGGACAGGGAAAACTGTTTTTT. Translation gives CAISESPGQGKLFF.

J is TRBJ2-5 and V is TRBV5-1; a possible D gene is TRBD2 (5 bases). The V gene lost 2 bases and the J gene lost 2 bases, with 7 bases spanning the gap. The germline gives CDR1 SGHRS, CDR2 YFSETQ. The CDR3 has 13 residues. CDR3 region: CASSFGIQETQYF. The CDR3 coding sequence is TGCGCCAGCAGCTTCGGGATACAAGAGACCCAGTACTTC.

J is TRBJ1-6 and V is TRBV19; 8 bases map to TRBD1. CDR1 LNHDA and CDR2 SQIVND come from the germline V gene (reference sequence). V shed 4 bases and J 11 bases; nucleotides not matched to a gene: 16. The CDR3 runs 17 residues. As DNA, the CDR3 is TGTGCCAGTAGTACCACATCTCAGGGGGCAAACGGGACACCCCTCCACTTT. Encoded protein: CASSTTSQGANGTPLHF.

This clone has only a few counts. Within the sample, other DNA sequences also encode this same CDR3. The chain links TRBV7-8 to TRBJ1-2; TRBD1 matches 9 bases. CDR3 length: 13 amino acids. Per the germline V gene, CDR1 is SGHVS and CDR2 is FQNEAQ. Trimming took 5 bases from V and 5 from J; bases not matched to a gene: 3. In DNA form, the CDR3 reads TGTGCCAGCAGCACCGGACAGGGGTATGGCTACACCTTC. The encoded protein is CASSTGQGYGYTF.

Points on this clone: Other DNA sequences in this specimen translate into the identical CDR3. The rearrangement joins TRBV4-3 to TRBJ1-1, with 9 bases lining up with TRBD1. Trimming took 8 bases from V and 1 from J; bases not matched to a gene: 2. The CDR3 is 13 residues long. Germline V gene sequence: CDR1 LGHNA, CDR2 YSLEER. The CDR3: CASRGQGNTEAFF. The CDR3 region has the DNA TGCGCCAGCCGGGGACAGGGGAACACTGAAGCTTTCTTT.

The chain employs TRBV5-1 and TRBJ2-6; 10 nucleotides agree with TRBD1. The CDR3 is made up of 17 amino acids. The germline gives CDR1 SGHRS, CDR2 YFSETQ. Trimming removed 4 bases from V and 2 bases from J; junction bases left unmatched: 6. CDR3 nucleotide sequence: TGCGCCAGCAGCGCCCGACAGGGGGCGACTGGGGCCAACGTCCTGACTTTC. It is translated as CASSARQGATGANVLTF.

The rearrangement joins TRBV2 to TRBJ2-7; 9 positions agree with TRBD1. The germline V gene encodes CDR1 SNHLY and CDR2 FYNNEI. CDR3 length: 14 amino acids. Losses at the gene ends were 11 bases for V and 4 bases for J; bases not matched to a gene: 12. The CDR3 reads CAGAPGTGFYEQYF. The CDR3 nucleotides read TGTGCCGGGGCCCCCGGGACAGGGTTTTACGAGCAGTACTTC.

The chain combines TRBV25-1 with TRBJ1-1; a weak D match, TRBD1 (5 bases). The V gene's germline CDR1 is MGHDK and CDR2 SYGVNS. The CDR3 runs 16 residues. Trimming stripped 5 bases from V and 0 bases from J, with 16 bases between. CDR3 in DNA: TGTGCCAGCAGTAAACCCCTTGAGGGGATGAACACTGAAGCTTTCTTT. Protein: CASSKPLEGMNTEAFF.

Regarding this clone: Other DNA sequences within the sample encode an identical CDR3. V gene TRBV30 combines with J gene TRBJ1-2, with D possibly matching TRBD1 (5 bases). Germline CDR1 and CDR2: GTSNPN and SVGIG (reference sequence). The CDR3 spans 14 residues. V was cut by 3 bases and J by 0 bases, with 11 bases left in between. The CDR3 nucleotides are TGTGCCTGGAGCCTCGGGGGAGCTAACTATGGCTACACCTTC. This gives the protein CAWSLGGANYGYTF.

The chain combines TRBV5-1 with TRBJ2-1; 12 nucleotides align to TRBD2. This CDR3 has 15 amino acids. V lost 1 base and J lost 9; bases outside the gene matches: 5. CDR1 and CDR2 (germline): SGHRS, YFSETQ. CDR3 protein: CASSLPSGRAVEQFF. The CDR3 DNA follows: TGCGCCAGCAGCTTGCCTAGCGGGAGGGCCGTTGAGCAGTTCTTC.

This clone was seen more than once but under ten times. The CDR3 reads CASTGPRSSYNEQFF. CDR3 nucleotide sequence: TGTGCCAGCACAGGGCCGCGGAGCTCCTACAATGAGCAGTTCTTC. The V gene is TRBV18, the J gene TRBJ2-1, with D possibly being TRBD1 (6 bases). Deletions cut 8 bases from V and 0 bases from J, with 14 bases between. The germline V gene encodes CDR1 KGHSH and CDR2 LQKENI. CDR3 length: 15 residues.